This T cell receptor (beta chain) was profiled in a study of neurological immune-mediated disorders (dated by TCRdb to about 2019). About the study as a whole: Peripheral blood TCR-beta repertoires from patients with HTLV-I-associated myelopathy (HAM/TSP), patients with multiple sclerosis, and healthy controls were compared in the study using UMI-based sequencing. Alongside PBMC samples, the set of around 99 TCR-beta libraries contained longitudinal samples, technical triplicates, and paired CD4+ and CD8+ T-cell subsets that had been sorted. Of the 70 or so subjects in the cohort, about 14 were HAM/TSP patients, some 34 were multiple sclerosis patients, and about 20 were healthy controls.

cDNA was synthesized by template-switch 5'RACE using a primer with a 10-nucleotide random unique molecular identifier that tagged each TCR transcript. Every sequencing run yielded over 180 million TCR-beta sequences covering 15-18 subjects. The RNeasy kit was used to extract total RNA. The KAPA Real-time Library Amplification kit was used to amplify TCR-beta VDJ regions with primers for the TCR constant region and the 5'RACE anchor. A first PCR added sample indexes and Illumina adaptors, and a second PCR then raised library yield. After Ampure bead purification, the roughly 650 bp TCR product was size-selected on a 2% E-gel SizeSelection system. Before pooling, library quality was assessed on a Bioanalyzer, concentration was determined with Qubit, and library quantification was performed with the Kapa Library Quantification kit. Paired-end 2 x 150 bp sequencing of the libraries was performed on an Illumina HiSeq 2500. To increase sequence diversity, about 23-30% phiX was spiked into each library pool. From the authors' description of their analysis: The UMI-based MiGEC pipeline processed quality-filtered reads and removed over 80% of raw TCR sequences during error correction. IMGT germline references were used for alignment of VDJ genes, and clonotypes were defined by a unique CDR3 amino acid sequence together with V-J genes. VDJtools evaluated clonal expansion, Shannon diversity and CDR3 relatedness (CalcPairwiseDistances, ClusterSamples); CLCbio workbench built phylogenetic trees. Expanded clones were defined as having at least 8 unique UMIs, based on coefficient-of-variation modelling across technical triplicates. The public reads were reprocessed in TCRdb via fastp at Q25 and MiXCR, keeping in-frame beta chains. One record per CDR3 amino acid sequence lists the most common genes and DNA. The V and J calls, along with clone size, are taken from TCRdb and not from the paper's own processing. The sample records tens of thousands of distinct CDR3 sequences, roughly an eighth of which are singletons. The biggest ten clones account for roughly 1.9% of the sample.

The healthy controls were volunteers from blood banks in Maryland, USA. Unsorted PBMC libraries were generated from 2 million PBMCs stored in RNAlater at -80 °C until RNA extraction. Peripheral blood underwent Ficoll-Hypaque density gradient centrifugation to isolate PBMCs, which were then cryopreserved in liquid nitrogen. This clonotype was seen many times. Its antigen is currently not known. Base qualities are not recorded, but no much larger clone differs from it by a single base. Summary of the overall study and its limitations: TCR clonal expansion was highest in HAM/TSP patients and lowest in MS patients, with MS patients falling below even healthy controls. Expanded clones from different subjects shared no identical CDR3 amino acid sequences, which suggests that TCR-beta repertoires were private in all groups.

The TCR originated in a man aged 55 to 70 in good health. Sequencing was done on a sample of PBMCs.

The DNA sequence is TGCAGCGTGGGGACAGGGAGGAACACCGGGGAGCTGTTTTTT. Its translation is CSVGTGRNTGELFF. Recombination connected TRBV29-1 to TRBJ2-2; 9 bases in the middle match TRBD1. The CDR3 numbers 14 residues from cysteine through phenylalanine. Only the CDR3 DNA is retained, 42 bases long and in frame from the first base. The germline V gene supplies CDR1 SQVTM and CDR2 ANQGSEA. V loses 6 bases at its end and J loses 1 base; junction bases beyond the gene matches: 3.